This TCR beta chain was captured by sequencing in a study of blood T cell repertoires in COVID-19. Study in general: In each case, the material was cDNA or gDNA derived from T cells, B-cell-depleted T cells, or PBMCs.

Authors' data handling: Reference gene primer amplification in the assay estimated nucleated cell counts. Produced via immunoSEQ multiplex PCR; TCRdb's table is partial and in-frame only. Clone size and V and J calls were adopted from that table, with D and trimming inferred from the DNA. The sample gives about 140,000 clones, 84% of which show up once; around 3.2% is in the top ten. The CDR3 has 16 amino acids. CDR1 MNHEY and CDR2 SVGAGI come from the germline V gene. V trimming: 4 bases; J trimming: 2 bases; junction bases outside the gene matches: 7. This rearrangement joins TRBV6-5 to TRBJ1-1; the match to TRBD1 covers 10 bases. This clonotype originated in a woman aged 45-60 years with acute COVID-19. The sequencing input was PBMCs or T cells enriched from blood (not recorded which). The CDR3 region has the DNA TGTGCCAGCAGTTCTCCGGGACAGGGGATTAACACTGAAGCTTTCTTT. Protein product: CASSSPGQGINTEAFF.